One T cell receptor beta chain is described in this entry. This CDR3 has 16 residues. V gave up 6 bases and J gave up 3 bases; unmatched junction bases: 12. This sample was included in a study of blood T cell repertoires in COVID-19. The table came from immunoSEQ multiplex PCR; TCRdb's copy has only in-frame clones and leaves some out. Among over 120,000 clones, about four fifths were seen once, and the ten largest hold 7% to 10%. The source is a human donor in a cohort sampled during active COVID-19. The specimen sequenced was peripheral blood. This chain joins TRBV23-1 and TRBJ1-2; 8 nucleotides line up with TRBD1. TRBV23-1 has ORF status, its function being uncertain. The CDR3 spells CASSPRQGPKYYGYTF. The DNA for the CDR3 is TGCGCCAGCAGCCCAAGACAGGGGCCGAAATACTATGGCTACACCTTC.